The entry that follows covers one T cell receptor (beta chain) sequence. Its antigen remains unknown. This entry comes from a study of cytomegalovirus exposure and HLA in healthy donors. Study-level points and caveats: Later analysis suggested most CMV-associated TCR beta chains were HLA-restricted. Per a later analysis, HLA-associated TCR beta chains showed more clonal expansion than other, equally common TCR beta chains. Presence/absence analyses treated sequencing depth as roughly uniform across donors.

13 Jbeta primers and 60 Vbeta primers were used for the PCR. Assay used: immunoSEQ multiplex PCR; TCRdb lists only in-frame clones, some missing. The sample lists 100,000 to 150,000 clones; 15% to 20% were seen once. This receptor was obtained from a female donor in good health and CMV-seropositive. The sample was PBMCs.

The CDR3 coding sequence is TGCGCCAGCAGCCGAGGACTAGACACCGGGGAGCTGTTTTTT. It is translated as CASSRGLDTGELFF. The V call is TRBV4-3, the J call TRBJ2-2, with TRBD2 identical over 7 bases. CDR1 and CDR2 from the germline V gene are LGHNA and YSLEER. V lost 4 bases, J lost 3 bases, and 2 bases stayed unmatched. The CDR3 consists of 14 residues.